These 10 T cell receptor beta chains were all obtained from the same sample, sequenced in a study of T cell repertoires in cytomegalovirus infection. Their specific antigens are unknown. In TCRdb, the reads were re-called with MiXCR into one record per CDR3 protein. The repertoire holds some 800,000 distinct CDR3 sequences, with around a third as singletons. The sample in question was cultured CD8+ T cells from PBMCs, obtained from culture after CMV antigen stimulation. Every receptor here comes from a human donor in good health (CMV status not recorded). Some clones in this sample may be carry-over from other donors' samples.

This clonotype was seen once. J is TRBJ2-1 and V is TRBV24-1; TRBD1 might be the D (5 bases). The ends were cut back, 5 bases at V and 4 bases at J, with 14 bases in the middle. In germline, CDR1 is KGHDR, CDR2 SFDVKD. The CDR3 covers 15 residues. The CDR3 reads CATSARAFGYNEQFF. The DNA for the CDR3 is TGTGCCACCAGTGCCAGGGCTTTTGGATACAATGAGCAGTTCTTC.

This clonotype was recorded at least ten times. The chain recombines TRBV7-8 with TRBJ1-1; D is uncertain. Trimming left V 3 bases short and J 0 bases short, with 8 bases between. Germline V CDR1 and CDR2: SGHVS, FQNEAQ. The CDR3 consists of 14 residues. DNA for the CDR3: TGTGCCAGCAGCTTCCCCAAACTGAACACTGAAGCTTTCTTT. This translates into CASSFPKLNTEAFF.

This sequence joins TRBV10-3 and TRBJ2-3, with 10 bases lining up with TRBD2. This CDR3 is built from 15 residues. Germline CDR1 reads ENHRY; CDR2 reads SYGVKD. V trimming: 7 bases; J trimming: 6 bases; junction bases outside the gene matches: 10. The chain's CDR3 is CAIKSSGGAPDTQYF. CDR3 in DNA: TGTGCCATCAAATCGAGCGGGGGGGCCCCTGATACGCAGTATTTT.

Concerning this clonotype itself: A read error may be the cause here, since a much bigger clone is one base away. The rearrangement joins TRBV7-8 to TRBJ2-5; D unclear. The CDR3 has 16 amino acids. The germline V gene has CDR1 SGHVS and CDR2 FQNEAQ. CDR3 region: CVSIDLFGPRGETQYF. DNA for the CDR3: TGTGTCAGCATCGATCTTTTTGGTCCAAGAGGAGAGACCCAGTACTTC.

This clonotype has more than one count but fewer than ten. The chain combines TRBV29-1 with TRBJ1-1; 9 nucleotides align to TRBD1. This CDR3 region has 13 residues. The germline V gene has CDR1 SQVTM and CDR2 ANQGSEA. V gave up 5 bases and J gave up 4 bases; unmatched junction bases: 5. The CDR3 DNA reads as TGCAGCGTTTTCAGGACAGGGGTCACTGAAGCTTTCTTT. It is translated as CSVFRTGVTEAFF.

Note on this clonotype: A much larger clone is a single base away; this may be a read error. The chain employs TRBV12-5 and TRBJ2-3, with D tentatively TRBD1 or TRBD2 (5 bases each). The CDR3 covers 16 residues. Germline CDR1 is LGHNT and CDR2 is FRNRAP. Here the CDR3 reads CASGLVAGTRTETQYF. CDR3 coding DNA: TGTGCTAGTGGTTTGGTCGCCGGGACCCGCACAGAGACGCAGTATTTT.

The chain recombines TRBV12-3 or TRBV12-4 with TRBJ1-4; D not resolved. This CDR3 region has 11 residues. CDR3 bases: TGTACAAGCGGAGGGTACGAAAAACTGTTTTTT. Amino acids: CTSGGYEKLFF.

This clonotype was observed a handful of times. The chain couples TRBV25-1 to TRBJ2-7; D might be TRBD1 (5 bases). CDR1 is MGHDK and CDR2 is SYGVNS in the germline V gene. The CDR3 covers 17 residues. Trimming left V 1 base short and J 0 bases short, with 16 bases between. CDR3 DNA sequence: TGTGCCAGCAGTGAATTGGGGCTACACCCGAGCTCCTACGAGCAGTACGTC. Translation: CASSELGLHPSSYEQYV.

This clonotype was counted between two and nine times. The chain employs TRBV6-2 or TRBV6-3 and TRBJ2-5; 8 bases align to TRBD1. The V gene end was trimmed by 6 bases and the J gene end by 0 bases; junction bases not matched to a gene: 9. This CDR3 contains 16 residues. Germline-derived CDR1 and CDR2 are MNHEY and SVGEGT. CDR3: CASSLWDRTYQETQYF. CDR3 nucleotide sequence: TGTGCCAGCAGCCTCTGGGACAGGACGTACCAAGAGACCCAGTACTTC.

This clonotype was counted a few times. The genes are TRBV4-2 and TRBJ1-2, with D possibly matching TRBD1 (5 bases). V lost 0 bases, J lost 1 base, and 21 bases lay in between. This CDR3 region has 19 residues. Germline V gene data show CDR1 as LGHNA and CDR2 as YNFKEQ. Here the CDR3 DNA reads TGTGCCAGCAGCCAAGATCTGGGGGGGTTACCCACTCTTAACTATGGCTACACCTTC. Amino acids: CASSQDLGGLPTLNYGYTF.